The entry below gives a single TCR beta chain sequence along with its context. Its specificity is not known. Time point described: neoterminal ileum biopsy at postoperative endoscopy, about 6 months after surgery. This entry is derived from a study of T cell repertoires in ileal Crohn's disease. On the study more broadly: At surgery, less than 45% of patients smoked, with median disease duration approximately 7.3 years. The M6 sample came from neoterminal ileum during colonoscopy after surgery. Overall study findings and caveats: Clonal expansions were more frequent in active smokers than non-smokers at surgery. Within the first postoperative year, endoscopy came at median around seven months.

Measured with immunoSEQ multiplex PCR; TCRdb has only the in-frame clones, and not every one. Of 3,500 to 4,500 clones in the sample, 85% are singletons; the top ten hold around 13%. CDR3 size: 16 residues. V lost 5 bases and J 3 bases, leaving 20 bases between the germline ends. In germline, CDR1 is LNHDA, CDR2 SQIVND (reference sequence). The TCR originated in an adult with Crohn's disease. The V gene is TRBV19, the J gene TRBJ2-7, with D possibly being TRBD1 (6 bases). The sample was ileal tissue. CDR3 nucleotides: TGTGCCAGTAGTCCTCCGGGACACCCCGCTAACTACGAGCAGTACTTC. Translation: CASSPPGHPANYEQYF.